This T cell receptor (beta chain) comes out of a study of OX40 agonist ivuxolimab in advanced cancers. Study-level background: Ivuxolimab was a fully human IgG2 agonistic monoclonal antibody targeting the costimulatory receptor OX40 (CD134). Partial responses were achieved by three dose-escalation patients, of whom one had hepatocellular carcinoma and two had cutaneous melanoma. Intravenous ivuxolimab was administered to patients every 2 weeks at six dose levels: 0.01, 0.1, 0.3, 1.5, 3 and 10 mg/kg. Of the roughly 51 patients in dose escalation, about 20 had hepatocellular carcinoma, some 15 had melanoma, 9 had renal cell carcinoma and 9 had head and neck cancer. The paper describes the monotherapy dose-escalation part (N of about 57 patients) of the phase I trial of ivuxolimab. The point of sequencing TCRbeta in the periphery was to test whether ivuxolimab changed TCR sequence diversity and drove clonal T-cell expansion. The dose-escalation cohort was around 84% male with a mean age of about 54 years, ranging from 23 to 79. Prior anti-PD-1, anti-PD-L1 or anti-CTLA-4 therapy was permitted, and checkpoint inhibitors had been received by roughly 42% of dose-escalation patients. Study-wide findings and limitations: Partial responders in the 0.1-3.0 mg/kg groups had among the lowest normalized peripheral clonal expansion, especially among CD8+ T cells. Low levels of normalized T-cell clonal expansion were also seen in some patients who did not respond. After ivuxolimab, CD8+ T cells had more expanded clones than CD4+ T cells on average. The antigen specificity of the peripheral T cells that underwent clonal expansion was not determined. At doses of 0.1 to 3.0 mg/kg, clonal expansion of both CD4+ and CD8+ blood T cells was observed from baseline to week 6.

The germline V gene supplies CDR1 SGHTA and CDR2 FQGNSA. Including the terminal cysteine and phenylalanine, the CDR3 comprises 14 residues. Only the CDR3 region is kept as DNA, spanning 42 bases read in frame from base 1. V trim: 5 bases; J trim: 7 bases; unmatched bases: 9. The trial excluded patients who had a history of autoimmune disease or were on systemic immunosuppression. In every dose cohort, peripheral blood was drawn for TCR sequencing at baseline, cycle 4 day 1, and cycle 7 day 1. Samples came from an open-label, multicenter, first-in-human phase I dose-escalation trial of ivuxolimab. Adults with locally advanced or metastatic melanoma, renal cell, hepatocellular, or head and neck squamous cell carcinoma were enrolled in the trial. Before TCR sequencing, CD4+ and CD8+ T cells were separately sorted from peripheral blood. Notes on this clone: Its antigen is not yet known. Nothing much larger sits one base from this clone, and base qualities are not available.

To sequence the TCRbeta CDR3 region, genomic DNA was isolated from the sorted cells. TCRbeta CDR3 regions were sequenced using the immunoSEQ Assay. Imported from immuneACCESS, the table was reduced by TCRdb to in-frame sequences with V and J called. These copies leave out some clones; in studies compared against another copy, an unresolved V gene accounts for under half, and the cause of the remainder is not known. This sample is represented by about 48,000 clones; 82% of them were singletons. The ten largest clones represent more than 1.5% of the sample. The clonotype comes from an adult with an advanced solid tumor such as melanoma, head and neck, liver or kidney cancer. The input for sequencing was CD4+ or CD8+ T cells sorted from blood, taken in a trial of the OX40 agonist ivuxolimab. The V gene is TRBV7-2 and the J gene is TRBJ2-5; 8 central bases correspond to TRBD1. CDR3 loop: CASSPGTGTRTQYF. The DNA sequence is as follows: TGTGCCAGCAGCCCCGGGACAGGAACTAGGACCCAGTACTTC.